This note documents a single T cell receptor (beta chain) sequence. This sample was taken from a study of blood T cell repertoires in COVID-19. Turning to the study itself: PBMCs, B-cell-depleted T cells, or T cells were the source of the cDNA or gDNA that made up the material.

The repertoire was sequenced with immunoSEQ multiplex PCR; TCRdb's copy has only in-frame clones and lacks some. The top ten hold 20% to 25% of the sample, which has around 43,000 clones, about nine tenths seen once. Germline V gene data show CDR1 as LGHDT and CDR2 as YNNKEL (reference sequence). The V and J ends lost 6 bases and 8 bases respectively, with 14 bases between them. The CDR3 has 14 residues. The TCR originated in a middle-aged man with active COVID-19. The chain uses TRBV3-1 (or the pseudogene TRBV3-2) and TRBJ1-6; D is possibly TRBD1 (5 bases). Sequences were obtained from peripheral blood. CDR3 sequence (DNA): TGTGCCAGCAGTCCGACAGTTTTCGATTCACCCCTCCACTTT. It encodes CASSPTVFDSPLHF.